This T cell receptor (beta chain) comes out of a study of cytomegalovirus exposure and HLA in healthy donors. From germline, CDR1 is SGHAT and CDR2 FQNNGV. This CDR3 contains 13 residues. Trimming stripped 5 bases from V and 18 bases from J, with 20 bases between. PCR involved 60 Vbeta and 13 Jbeta primers. Here immunoSEQ multiplex PCR was the method, and the copy in TCRdb shows in-frame clones only, minus some. The repertoire includes around 200,000 clones, around 75% of them detected once, and 2.9% sits in the top ten. The V gene is TRBV11-2, the J gene TRBJ2-6; no definite D call. The receptor's source is a male donor in good health and CMV-seronegative. The sequenced material came from PBMCs. The CDR3 here is CASSRPGPVVSTF. In DNA form, the CDR3 reads TGTGCCAGCAGCCGTCCCGGTCCCGTTGTATCGACTTTC.